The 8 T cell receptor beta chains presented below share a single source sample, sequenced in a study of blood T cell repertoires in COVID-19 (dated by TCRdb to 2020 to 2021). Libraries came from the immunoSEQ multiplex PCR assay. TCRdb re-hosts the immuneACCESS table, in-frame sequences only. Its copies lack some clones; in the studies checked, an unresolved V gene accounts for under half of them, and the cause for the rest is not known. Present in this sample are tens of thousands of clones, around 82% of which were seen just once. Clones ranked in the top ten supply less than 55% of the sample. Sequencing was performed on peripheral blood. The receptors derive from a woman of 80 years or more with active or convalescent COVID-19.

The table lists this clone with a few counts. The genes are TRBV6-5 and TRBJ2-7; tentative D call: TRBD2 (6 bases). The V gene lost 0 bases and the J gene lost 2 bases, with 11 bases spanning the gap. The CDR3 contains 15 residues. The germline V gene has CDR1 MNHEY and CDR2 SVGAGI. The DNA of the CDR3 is TGTGCCAGCAGTTACTCTGCGGGGCGAACCTACGAGCAGTACTTC. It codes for CASSYSAGRTYEQYF.

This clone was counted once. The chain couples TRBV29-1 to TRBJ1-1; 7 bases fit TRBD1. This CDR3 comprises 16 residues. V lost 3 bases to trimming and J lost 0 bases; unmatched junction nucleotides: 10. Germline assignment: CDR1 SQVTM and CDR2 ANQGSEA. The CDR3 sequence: CSVDNPRDSMNTEAFF. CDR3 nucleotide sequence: TGCAGCGTTGACAATCCCAGGGACAGTATGAACACTGAAGCTTTCTTT.

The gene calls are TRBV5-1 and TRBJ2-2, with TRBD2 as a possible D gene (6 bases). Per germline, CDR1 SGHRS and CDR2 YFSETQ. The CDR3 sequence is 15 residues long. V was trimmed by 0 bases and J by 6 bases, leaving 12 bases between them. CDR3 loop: CASSLVGWEAGELFF. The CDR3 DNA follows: TGCGCCAGCAGCTTGGTCGGCTGGGAGGCCGGGGAGCTGTTTTTT.

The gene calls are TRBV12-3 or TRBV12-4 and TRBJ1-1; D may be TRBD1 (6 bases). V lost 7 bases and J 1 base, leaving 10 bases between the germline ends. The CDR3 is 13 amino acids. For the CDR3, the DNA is TGTGCCAGCAACCCACAGGGGAACACTGAAGCTTTCTTT. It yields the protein CASNPQGNTEAFF.

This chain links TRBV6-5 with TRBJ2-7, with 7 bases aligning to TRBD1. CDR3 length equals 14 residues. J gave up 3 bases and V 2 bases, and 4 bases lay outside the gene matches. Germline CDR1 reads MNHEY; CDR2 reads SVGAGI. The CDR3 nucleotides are TGTGCCAGCAGTTACGGGCAGGGGGTCTACGAGCAGTACTTC. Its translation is CASSYGQGVYEQYF.

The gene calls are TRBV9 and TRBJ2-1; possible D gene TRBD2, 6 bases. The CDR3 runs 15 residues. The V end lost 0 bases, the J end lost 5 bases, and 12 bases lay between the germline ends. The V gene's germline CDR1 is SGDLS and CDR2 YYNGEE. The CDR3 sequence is CASSVEGTWNNEQFF. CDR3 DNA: TGTGCCAGCAGCGTAGAGGGGACTTGGAACAATGAGCAGTTCTTC.

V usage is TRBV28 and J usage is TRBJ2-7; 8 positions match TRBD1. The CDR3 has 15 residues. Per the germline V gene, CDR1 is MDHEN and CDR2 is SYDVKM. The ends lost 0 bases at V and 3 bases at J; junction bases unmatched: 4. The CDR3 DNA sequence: TGTGCCAGCAGTTTATGGGGACAGGAGAACTACGAGCAGTACTTC. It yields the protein CASSLWGQENYEQYF.

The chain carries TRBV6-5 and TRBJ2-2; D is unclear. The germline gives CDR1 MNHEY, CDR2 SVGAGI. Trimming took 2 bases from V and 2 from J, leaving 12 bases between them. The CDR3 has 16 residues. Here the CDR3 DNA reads TGTGCCAGCAGTTACGGAGACTCTCCTAACACCGGGGAGCTGTTTTTT. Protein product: CASSYGDSPNTGELFF.